This TCR beta chain is drawn from a study of T cell changes during pregnancy in multiple sclerosis. The CDR3 is 14 amino acids. The V segment lost 5 bases and the J segment 7 bases; nucleotides outside the gene matches: 8. Looked up from germline, CDR1 is LNHDA and CDR2 is SQIVND (reference sequence). Sequencing used immunoSEQ multiplex PCR; TCRdb keeps in-frame clones, though not all of them. Of about 36,000 clones listed, about nine tenths are singletons. The specimen comprised CD4+ T cells from peripheral blood mononuclear cells, sampled in the second trimester of pregnancy. This TCR derives from a female donor in good health, enrolled as a control in a pregnancy study. The chain recombines TRBV19 with TRBJ2-1; 7 nucleotides align to TRBD1. The CDR3 DNA is TGTGCCAGTAGTGAACCGGGACAGAGAAATGAGCAGTTCTTC. Translation: CASSEPGQRNEQFF.